This entry lists 23 T cell receptor beta chains sequenced from one sample in a study of technical replicates of blood from a handful of donors. The data were produced by immunoSEQ multiplex PCR, yet TCRdb's version contains in-frame clones alone and is incomplete. The table lists just over 75,000 clones, just under 95% of them singletons, with 0.4% to 0.45% in the top ten. Material: T cells isolated from PBMCs. Receptor source: a human donor in good health.

The chain couples TRBV4-1 to TRBJ1-1, with 8 bases aligning to TRBD1. The trim removed 4 bases at V and 1 base at J, leaving 5 bases unmatched. CDR1 and CDR2 from the germline V gene are MGHRA and YSYEKL. This CDR3 comprises 15 residues. The CDR3 DNA follows: TGCGCCAGCAGCCCGTCCGGGACAGGGAACACTGAAGCTTTCTTT. Amino acid sequence: CASSPSGTGNTEAFF.

This chain joins TRBV5-1 and TRBJ2-3; 10 nucleotides agree with TRBD2. The germline gives CDR1 SGHRS, CDR2 YFSETQ. The CDR3 contains 15 residues. Germline trimming cut 6 bases from V and 2 bases from J; bases unmatched to any gene: 6. The CDR3 reads CASTPGLATTDTQYF. CDR3 bases: TGCGCCAGCACTCCGGGACTAGCGACCACAGATACGCAGTATTTT.

The chain couples TRBV14 to TRBJ2-7; TRBD2 agrees at 12 bases. With V trimmed by 6 bases and J by 6 bases, 9 bases remained unmatched. The CDR3 covers 15 residues. CDR1 is SGHDN and CDR2 is FVKESK in the germline V gene. CDR3 nucleotide sequence: TGTGCCAGCAGTCTCGGACTAGCGGGATTATTCGAGCAGTACTTC. Its protein is CASSLGLAGLFEQYF.

This chain connects TRBV11-2 to TRBJ1-1; no reliable D call. Germline V gives CDR1 SGHAT, CDR2 FQNNGV. The CDR3 extends over 12 amino acids. Trimming shortened V by 10 bases and J by 2 bases, and 11 bases separated the two germline ends. The CDR3: CATAVFNTEAFF. For the CDR3, the DNA is TGTGCCACCGCGGTCTTCAACACTGAAGCTTTCTTT.

This chain links TRBV27 with TRBJ2-6; 7 nucleotides match TRBD1. The CDR3 runs 19 residues. With V trimmed by 5 bases and J by 0 bases, 13 bases remained unmatched. CDR1 and CDR2 (germline): MNHEY, SMNVEV (reference sequence). The DNA for the CDR3 is TGTGCCAGCAGTCCCCCCGAGGGGGCCGTTAGCTCTGGGGCCAACGTCCTGACTTTC. Translated, it gives CASSPPEGAVSSGANVLTF.

This chain joins TRBV13 and TRBJ2-3; no definite D call. The CDR3 extends over 13 amino acids. Germline V CDR1 and CDR2: PRHDT, FYEKMQ (reference sequence). The V end lost 1 base, the J end lost 4 bases, and 6 bases lay between the germline ends. CDR3 residues: CASSLDGPDTQYF. Here the CDR3 DNA reads TGTGCCAGCAGCTTAGATGGCCCAGATACGCAGTATTTT.

The chain recombines TRBV19 with TRBJ1-5; no firm D call. This CDR3 is built from 16 residues. The V gene's germline CDR1 is LNHDA and CDR2 SQIVND (reference sequence). The germline V and J ends were trimmed by 5 bases and 6 bases, with 20 bases remaining between them. The DNA for the CDR3 is TGTGCCAGTAGTTTCCGGGCCGCGGAGGAGCGTCAGCCCCAGCATTTT. This gives the protein CASSFRAAEERQPQHF.

The V gene is TRBV4-2, the J gene TRBJ1-3; possible D gene TRBD1, 6 bases. The CDR3 is 24 amino acids. V dropped 0 bases and J dropped 0 bases, with 33 bases sitting between them. Per the germline V gene, CDR1 is LGHNA and CDR2 is YNFKEQ. Here the CDR3 DNA reads TGTGCCAGCAGCCAAGATCTTTTTGGGTCCGCGTACAGGGAGCTGAGGGACTCTGGAAACACCATATATTTT. As protein: CASSQDLFGSAYRELRDSGNTIYF.

The chain has TRBV19 and TRBJ1-2, with TRBD1 matching 9 bases. This CDR3 spans 15 amino acids. CDR1 and CDR2 from the germline V gene are LNHDA and SQIVND (reference sequence). After removal of 3 bases from V and 4 bases from J, the junction contained 6 bases not matched to a gene. CDR3 in amino acids: CASSMGWTGAYGYTF. For the CDR3, the DNA is TGTGCCAGTAGTATGGGTTGGACAGGGGCCTATGGCTACACCTTC.

The gene calls are TRBV10-3 and TRBJ1-2; TRBD1 agrees at 8 bases. Germline CDR1 ENHRY, CDR2 SYGVKD. This CDR3 is 13 amino acids long. Trimming at V came to 5 bases and at J to 3 bases, leaving 2 bases not matched to a gene. The CDR3 DNA is TGTGCCATCAGTCCGGACAGGGACTATGGCTACACCTTC. It encodes CAISPDRDYGYTF.

This clone has a single count. The chain recombines TRBV11-2 with TRBJ2-7; 9 nucleotides line up with TRBD1. Germline CDR1 is SGHAT and CDR2 is FQNNGV. CDR3 length equals 15 residues. Losses at the gene ends were 0 bases for V and 3 bases for J; bases not matched to a gene: 3. The CDR3 loop reads CASSLEGTGFYEQYF. The CDR3 DNA reads TGTGCCAGCAGCTTAGAAGGGACAGGGTTCTACGAGCAGTACTTC.

The chain joins TRBV6-4 to TRBJ2-1; TRBD2 matches at 8 bases. The V segment lost 5 bases and the J segment 0 bases; nucleotides outside the gene matches: 0. The CDR3 runs 14 residues. Germline V gene data show CDR1 as MRHNA and CDR2 as SNTAGT. The CDR3 nucleotides are TGTGCCAGCAGTAGCGGGAGCTCCTACAATGAGCAGTTCTTC. It is translated as CASSSGSSYNEQFF.

The chain employs TRBV2 and TRBJ1-2; weak D call: TRBD1 (5 bases). The ends were cut back, 6 bases at V and 2 bases at J, with 22 bases in the middle. Germline V gene data show CDR1 as SNHLY and CDR2 as FYNNEI. This CDR3 region has 17 residues. The CDR3 DNA is TGTGCCAGCAGACTCAGGGATGCCCTCACCTCCAACTATGGCTACACCTTC. It yields the protein CASRLRDALTSNYGYTF.

The rearrangement links TRBV6-6 to TRBJ1-5; D gene unclear. This CDR3 has 12 residues. The germline V gene encodes CDR1 MNHNY and CDR2 SVGAGI (reference sequence). With 2 bases removed from V and 6 bases from J, the gap between germline ends came to 5 bases. The CDR3 nucleotides read TGTGCCAGCAGTTACGAGGGTCAGCCCCAGCATTTT. It encodes CASSYEGQPQHF.

The CDR3 DNA follows: TGCGCCAGCAGCTGGGGACTGGGCGGGGATCAGCCCCAGCATTTT. This sequence encodes CASSWGLGGDQPQHF. The chain links TRBV5-1 to TRBJ1-5; D may be TRBD1 (5 bases). The length of the CDR3 is 15 residues. V lost 3 bases and J lost 5, with 15 bases in between. The V gene's germline CDR1 is SGHRS and CDR2 YFSETQ.

The rearrangement links TRBV27 to TRBJ1-4; tentatively, D is TRBD1 (5 bases). The CDR3 totals 13 residues. The germline gives CDR1 MNHEY, CDR2 SMNVEV (reference sequence). V was trimmed by 4 bases and J by 5 bases, leaving 8 bases between them. The chain's CDR3 is CASSSGGNEKLFF. The CDR3 coding sequence is TGTGCCAGCAGTTCTGGGGGGAATGAAAAACTGTTTTTT.

The chain couples TRBV7-2 to TRBJ1-1; a weak D match, TRBD1 (6 bases). The CDR3 has 12 residues. V lost 5 bases, J lost 8 bases, and 12 bases lay in between. Per the germline V gene, CDR1 is SGHTA and CDR2 is FQGNSA. CDR3 amino acids: CASSVHTGEAFF. The CDR3 DNA is TGTGCCAGCAGCGTCCATACAGGGGAAGCTTTCTTT.

The rearrangement links TRBV29-1 to TRBJ2-5; 8 bases are a match to TRBD1. The V gene's germline CDR1 is SQVTM and CDR2 ANQGSEA. Trimming at V came to 7 bases and at J to 4 bases, leaving 8 bases not matched to a gene. CDR3 size: 13 residues. CDR3 protein: CSGGTGWGETQYF. CDR3 nucleotide sequence: TGCAGCGGAGGGACAGGTTGGGGAGAGACCCAGTACTTC.

The chain has TRBV5-1 and TRBJ2-5, with unresolved D. CDR1 and CDR2 (germline): SGHRS, YFSETQ. The CDR3 has 15 residues. Deletions cut 3 bases from V and 0 bases from J, with 12 bases between. Here the CDR3 reads CASSWQHNNQETQYF. The DNA of the CDR3 is TGCGCCAGCAGCTGGCAACACAACAACCAAGAGACCCAGTACTTC.

CDR3: CASSFRAGGPEELFF. The CDR3, as DNA: TGTGCCAGCAGCTTTAGAGCGGGAGGGCCCGAGGAGCTGTTTTTT. V and J are TRBV11-2 and TRBJ2-2, with 10 bases identical to TRBD2. The germline CDR1 and CDR2 sequences are SGHAT and FQNNGV. V was clipped by 3 bases and J by 10 bases; unmatched bases: 8. The CDR3 has 15 residues.

The rearrangement uses TRBV7-9 and TRBJ1-2; 10 nucleotides match TRBD1. CDR3 length: 17 residues. After removal of 4 bases from V and 7 bases from J, the junction contained 15 bases not matched to a gene. Germline loops: CDR1 SEHNR, CDR2 FQNEAQ (reference sequence). The CDR3 loop is CASSWVDPGQGMGGYTF. Here the CDR3 DNA reads TGTGCCAGCAGCTGGGTGGATCCGGGACAGGGGATGGGTGGCTACACCTTC.

The J gene is TRBJ2-7, the V gene TRBV6-1; TRBD2 is a possible D gene (5 bases). The CDR3 is made up of 14 amino acids. With 0 bases removed from V and 3 bases from J, the gap between germline ends came to 9 bases. Germline CDR1 MNHNS, CDR2 SASEGT. The CDR3 DNA is TGTGCCAGCAGTGAAGCGCTCGGGATCTACGAGCAGTACTTC. This translates into CASSEALGIYEQYF.

This rearrangement joins TRBV7-2 to TRBJ2-7, with 11 bases that match TRBD2. The germline V gene has CDR1 SGHTA and CDR2 FQGNSA. The CDR3 contains 15 residues. J gave up 4 bases and V 1 base, and 3 bases lay outside the gene matches. CDR3 residues: CASSLGLAGNYEQYF. DNA for the CDR3: TGTGCCAGCAGCTTAGGACTAGCGGGGAATTACGAGCAGTACTTC.